This T cell receptor beta chain was recovered during a study of T cells expressing NK-cell markers (dated by TCRdb to the early 2020s). For context, the study as a whole: TCR beta-chain repertoires were profiled in sorted CD3+CD56+NKG2C+, CD3+CD56+NKG2C- and CD3+CD56-NKG2C+ T-cell subsets from fewer than 10 donors. Of the eight sequenced donors, seven were found to be HCMV-seropositive and one was found to be HCMV-seronegative. All eight donors whose samples were sequenced were randomly selected healthy volunteers, three of them men and five women. The libraries were sequenced on Illumina HiSeq 2000/2500, MiSeq or NextSeq, producing 2 x 150 bp reads.

What the work shows at the level of the full study, not this receptor alone: It remained unclear whether the expanded NKG2C-expressing T cell clones were specific for HCMV antigens. Those dominant clonotypes were again the most abundant among CD3+CD56-NKG2C+ cells in a few donors, at about 28.3-65%. In roughly 6 donors, the dominant CD3+CD56+NKG2C+ clonotypes were found to rank among the top 10 CD8+ clonotypes and to make up about 1.0-7.5% of CD8+ T cells.

From its cysteine to its phenylalanine, the CDR3 spans 14 amino acids. The nucleotide record is missing. For CDR1 and CDR2, the germline V gene lists SGHTA and FQGTGA. The listed sequencing device is Illumina HiSeq 2000. 5'RACE template switching, by which a universal primer site and unique molecular identifiers were added, was used to make TCR beta cDNA libraries. Synthesis of cDNA was primed from the TCR beta constant segment and was followed by two consecutive PCR amplification steps. In the original analysis: MIGEC handled demultiplexing of the reads and grouping by UMI, while MiTCR was used to assemble and quantify clonotypes. To exclude erroneous sequences, any TCR cDNA sequence not supported by at least two reads was discarded. The tcR package was used for downstream repertoire analysis, with clonotypes matched between fractions based on CDR3 nucleotide sequence plus V segment. VDJmatch was used to annotate antigen specificity against VDJdb, with one amino acid substitution allowed in CDR3. TCRdb reprocessed the reads; each CDR3 protein sequence makes one entry, and DNA is unavailable. These V and J calls are TCRdb output, not the study's own analysis. This sample's table lists about 300,000 distinct CDR3 sequences. The ten largest clonotypes hold around 4.2% of the sample.

About this clonotype itself: Its binding antigen is unknown.

To determine HCMV serostatus, a commercial ELISA kit was used to detect HCMV-specific IgG in serum. Ficoll density gradient centrifugation was used to isolate peripheral blood mononuclear cells from blood. The sample comprised blood T cells: a sorted CD56 or NKG2C T cell subset, CD4+ or CD8+ T cells, or bulk PBMC T cells (not recorded which). This receptor was taken from a woman aged 18-70 years in good health. Recombination connected TRBV7-3 to TRBJ2-3; the TRBD2 assignment by TCRdb is unverifiable without DNA. CDR3 region: CASSSKQREDTQYF.